Below, 29 T cell receptor beta chains from the same sample are listed, as sequenced in a study of shared clonotypes between healthy human individuals. Clones were read by immunoSEQ multiplex PCR, and TCRdb kept only the in-frame ones, dropping some. Of roughly 680,000 clones in the sample, around 70% were seen once. The sample taken for sequencing was memory CD4+ T cells sorted from blood. Subset of the sample: CD45RA-negative fraction. The receptors derive from a woman in her twenties or thirties in good health.

The genes are TRBV5-1 and TRBJ2-5, with D possibly being TRBD2 (5 bases). The germline V gene has CDR1 SGHRS and CDR2 YFSETQ. CDR3 length equals 15 residues. The ends were cut back, 3 bases at V and 1 base at J, with 13 bases in the middle. CDR3 bases: TGCGCCAGCAGCTGGACTTGGCCCCTCCAAGAGACCCAGTACTTC. It yields the protein CASSWTWPLQETQYF.

V is TRBV28 and J is TRBJ2-7; D uncertain. The CDR3 is made up of 14 amino acids. Trimming pared 4 bases from V and 5 bases from J, leaving 15 bases between. Germline CDR1 reads MDHEN; CDR2 reads SYDVKM. In nucleotides, the CDR3 is TGTGCCAGCAGTTCGCCGCCTCTCGCCGACGAGCAGTACTTC. This encodes CASSSPPLADEQYF.

The chain has TRBV28 and TRBJ2-7; 7 bases are shared with TRBD2. J gave up 6 bases and V 4 bases, and 12 bases lay outside the gene matches. The CDR3 has 15 amino acids. The germline V gene has CDR1 MDHEN and CDR2 SYDVKM. CDR3 sequence reads: CASSSSRDYQFEQYF. As DNA, the CDR3 is TGTGCCAGCAGTTCCTCCCGGGACTACCAATTCGAGCAGTACTTC.

V usage is TRBV5-1 and J usage is TRBJ2-7, with D perhaps matching TRBD1 (6 bases). Germline CDR1 reads SGHRS; CDR2 reads YFSETQ. The CDR3 is made up of 17 amino acids. The V and J ends lost 0 bases and 7 bases respectively, with 23 bases between them. This CDR3 is CASSLVPTGTSRVEQYF. CDR3 sequence (DNA): TGCGCCAGCAGCTTGGTGCCCACCGGGACATCCAGGGTTGAGCAGTACTTC.

This rearrangement joins TRBV20-1 to TRBJ2-5, with D uncertain. V was cut by 7 bases and J by 11 bases, with 14 bases left in between. The CDR3 contains 10 residues. Germline-derived CDR1 and CDR2 are DFQATT and SNEGSKA (reference sequence). CDR3 region: CSVPSRSQYF. CDR3 sequence (DNA): TGCAGTGTTCCGTCCCGATCACAGTACTTC.

The chain is built from TRBV19 and TRBJ1-1; D call uncertain. Germline CDR1 and CDR2: LNHDA and SQIVND (reference sequence). V was clipped by 5 bases and J by 6 bases, with 16 bases between them. This CDR3 is built from 14 residues. The CDR3 reads CASSFLPRGSEAFF. CDR3 nucleotides: TGTGCCAGTAGTTTCCTCCCTCGCGGTTCTGAAGCTTTCTTT.

The V call is TRBV5-1, the J call TRBJ2-1; D might be TRBD1 or TRBD2, each matching 5 bases. V dropped 1 base and J dropped 8 bases, with 22 bases sitting between them. Germline lookup yields CDR1 SGHRS and CDR2 YFSETQ. This CDR3 has 17 amino acids. CDR3 sequence: CASSLQWVGRLKDEQFF. For the CDR3, the DNA is TGCGCCAGCAGCTTGCAGTGGGTGGGACGGTTAAAGGATGAGCAGTTCTTC.

The V call is TRBV19, the J call TRBJ2-5, with a tentative D call TRBD1 (6 bases). The DNA end is a closer match to TRBJ2-7, so the J assignment may be wrong. The CDR3 length is 15 residues. Germline V gene sequence: CDR1 LNHDA, CDR2 SQIVND (reference sequence). CDR3 nucleotide sequence: TGTGCCAGTAGCATCCTACTTGGGGGCCCCTACGAGCAGTACTTC. This translates into CASSILLGGPYEQYF.

This clone occurred many times. The chain uses TRBV29-1 and TRBJ2-5; 11 positions match TRBD2. Per germline, CDR1 SQVTM and CDR2 ANQGSEA. The CDR3 runs 13 residues. Trimming at V came to 2 bases and at J to 11 bases, leaving 7 bases not matched to a gene. The CDR3 DNA sequence: TGCAGCGTTGAATACCTAGCGGGAGGTTCGCAGTACTTC. Amino acids: CSVEYLAGGSQYF. The complete variable domain, with remaining parts taken from reference TRBV29-1 and TRBJ2-5, reads SAVISQKPSRDICQRGTSLTIQCQVDSQVTMMFWYRQQPGQSLTLIATANQGSEATYESGFVIDKFPISRPNLTFSTLTVSNMSPEDSSIYLCSVEYLAGGSQYFGPGTRLLVL.

The chain employs TRBV2 and TRBJ2-7, with D possibly matching TRBD1 (6 bases). The CDR3 has 14 residues. Germline V gene lookup returns CDR1 SNHLY and CDR2 FYNNEI. Trimming stripped 5 bases from V and 3 bases from J, with 14 bases between. CDR3 DNA: TGTGCCAGCAGTCGTTCCCTACAGGGCTACGAGCAGTACTTC. Protein product: CASSRSLQGYEQYF.

This chain connects TRBV2 to TRBJ1-5; maybe TRBD1 (6 bases). Germline V gene data show CDR1 as SNHLY and CDR2 as FYNNEI. V lost 4 bases, J lost 7 bases, and 14 bases lay in between. This CDR3 has 14 amino acids. The CDR3, as DNA: TGTGCCAGCAGTGCTCAGGGGCTAAGGCAGCCCCAGCATTTT. It translates to CASSAQGLRQPQHF. Looking up the rest from reference TRBV2 and TRBJ1-5 gives the full variable domain: EPEVTQTPSHQVTQMGQEVILRCVPISNHLYFYWYRQILGQKVEFLVSFYNNEISEKSEIFDDQFSVERPDGSNFTLKIRSTKLEDSAMYFCASSAQGLRQPQHFGDGTRLSIL.

This clone was seen a few times. A much larger clone is a single base away; this may be a read error. This chain joins TRBV7-7 and TRBJ1-1, with D unresolved. V was cut by 5 bases and J by 0 bases, with 7 bases left in between. In germline, CDR1 is SSHAT, CDR2 FNYEAQ (reference sequence). This CDR3 spans 13 amino acids. This CDR3 reads CASSLTVNTEAFF. DNA of the CDR3: TGTGCCAGCAGCCTTACAGTGAACACTGAAGCTTTCTTT. Using reference TRBV7-7 and TRBJ1-1 for the parts outside the CDR3, the full variable domain is GAGVSQSPRYKVTKRGQDVTLRCDPISSHATLYWYQQALGQGPEFLTYFNYEAQPDKSGLPSDRFSAERPEGSISTLTIQRTEQRDSAMYRCASSLTVNTEAFFGQGTRLTVV.

The chain is built from TRBV30 and TRBJ2-1; weak D call: TRBD2 (6 bases). The V end lost 7 bases, the J end lost 2 bases, and 18 bases lay between the germline ends. The V gene's germline CDR1 is GTSNPN and CDR2 SVGIG (reference sequence). The CDR3 covers 15 residues. CDR3 sequence reads: CAYRGRPRTYNEQFF. CDR3 sequence (DNA): TGTGCCTACCGGGGGAGACCCAGGACCTACAATGAGCAGTTCTTC.

V and J are TRBV12-5 and TRBJ2-1; 9 nucleotides match TRBD2. With V trimmed by 8 bases and J by 1 base, 6 bases remained unmatched. CDR1 is LGHNT and CDR2 is FRNRAP in the germline V gene. The CDR3 sequence is 15 residues long. The CDR3 region has the DNA TGTGCTAGTAGCCTAGCGGGGCGTTCCTACAATGAGCAGTTCTTC. Translated: CASSLAGRSYNEQFF. Variable domain in full (rest from reference TRBV12-5 and TRBJ2-1): DARVTQTPRHKVTEMGQEVTMRCQPILGHNTVFWYRQTMMQGLELLAYFRNRAPLDDSGMPKDRFSAEMPDATLATLKIQPSEPRDSAVYFCASSLAGRSYNEQFFGPGTRLTVL.

This clone was found once. The V call is TRBV30, the J call TRBJ2-1; 12 bases are shared with TRBD2. Germline-derived CDR1 and CDR2 are GTSNPN and SVGIG (reference sequence). V lost 3 bases, J lost 4 bases, and 4 bases stayed unmatched. The CDR3 totals 15 residues. The CDR3 reads CAWRLAGGPYNEQFF. The CDR3 DNA reads as TGTGCCTGGAGGCTAGCGGGAGGGCCGTACAATGAGCAGTTCTTC.

The chain joins TRBV4-1 to TRBJ2-5, with TRBD2 matching 10 bases. The CDR3 is 16 residues long. J lost 2 bases, V lost 4 bases, and 7 bases had no gene match. CDR1 and CDR2 from the germline V gene are MGHRA and YSYEKL. In nucleotides, the CDR3 is TGCGCCAGCAGCCGGGAAAGCGGGAGGGCACAAGAGACCCAGTACTTC. It translates to CASSRESGRAQETQYF.

The chain uses TRBV2 and TRBJ1-5, with D hard to call. Looked up from germline, CDR1 is SNHLY and CDR2 is FYNNEI. The CDR3 extends over 13 amino acids. Deletions cut 6 bases from V and 10 bases from J, with 16 bases between. The CDR3 DNA reads TGTGCCAGCAGCGAATCCTATCTCGCCCCCCAGCATTTT. As protein: CASSESYLAPQHF.

V is TRBV5-1 and J is TRBJ2-7; D gene ambiguous. Deletions cut 4 bases from V and 2 bases from J, with 13 bases between. CDR3 length: 14 residues. Germline values: CDR1 SGHRS, CDR2 YFSETQ. CDR3 residues: CASSGKLGTYEQYF. Here the CDR3 DNA reads TGCGCCAGCAGCGGAAAATTAGGGACCTACGAGCAGTACTTC.

This clone has more than one count but fewer than ten. The rearrangement uses TRBV27 and TRBJ2-7, with 11 bases identical to TRBD1. Germline-derived CDR1 and CDR2 are MNHEY and SMNVEV (reference sequence). The CDR3 covers 14 residues. Germline trimming cut 6 bases from V and 6 bases from J; bases unmatched to any gene: 7. The CDR3 DNA follows: TGTGCCAGCAGCCGAGGGACAGGGGGGTTCGAGCAGTACTTC. Translating gives CASSRGTGGFEQYF.

The chain is built from TRBV10-3 and TRBJ2-7; 7 positions agree with TRBD1. The length of the CDR3 is 16 residues. Germline trimming cut 0 bases from V and 1 base from J; bases unmatched to any gene: 6. The germline CDR1 and CDR2 sequences are ENHRY and SYGVKD. In DNA form, the CDR3 reads TGTGCCATCAGTGAGTCGACAGGGTCTACGTCCTACGAGCAGTACTTC. This translates into CAISESTGSTSYEQYF.

V gene TRBV4-1 combines with J gene TRBJ2-3; 12 bases are shared with TRBD2. The CDR3 contains 15 residues. Germline V CDR1 and CDR2: MGHRA, YSYEKL. V lost 5 bases to trimming and J lost 2 bases; unmatched junction nucleotides: 2. The CDR3 sequence is CASSGLAGTTDTQYF. The CDR3 coding sequence is TGCGCCAGCAGCGGACTAGCGGGGACCACAGATACGCAGTATTTT.

There are a few counts of this clone. The J gene is TRBJ1-4, the V gene TRBV25-1, with 9 bases fitting TRBD1. CDR3 length equals 13 residues. J was trimmed by 10 bases and V by 6 bases; bases with no gene match: 6. CDR1 and CDR2 (germline): MGHDK, SYGVNS. Here the CDR3 DNA reads TGTGCCAGCAGCGGGGACAGGGACCGAAAACTGTTTTTT. Translation gives CASSGDRDRKLFF.

This clone was found a few times. The V call is TRBV6-1, the J call TRBJ1-1; 12 bases are a match to TRBD1. J gave up 5 bases and V 0 bases, and 7 bases lay outside the gene matches. The CDR3 covers 17 residues. Germline V CDR1 and CDR2: MNHNS, SASEGT. The CDR3 nucleotides read TGTGCCAGCAGTGAAGCGTCGGGACAGGGGGCGCGGACTGAAGCTTTCTTT. As protein: CASSEASGQGARTEAFF.

A single count supports this clone. The rearrangement links TRBV18 to TRBJ2-3, with TRBD2 matching over 7 bases. The germline CDR1 and CDR2 sequences are KGHSH and LQKENI. The J segment lost 11 bases and the V segment lost 0 bases, leaving 11 bases of the junction unmatched. CDR3 size: 15 residues. The CDR3 coding sequence is TGTGCCAGCTCACCACCCTCGGGAGGAGGGGAGATGCAGTATTTT. It is translated as CASSPPSGGGEMQYF.

The gene calls are TRBV5-8 and TRBJ2-3; 7 bases are a match to TRBD1. Looked up from germline, CDR1 is SGHTS and CDR2 is YDEGEE. The CDR3 extends over 15 amino acids. The ends lost 5 bases at V and 7 bases at J; junction bases unmatched: 13. The CDR3 spells CASSPRQGRVNTQYF. For the CDR3, the DNA is TGTGCCAGCAGTCCCCGACAGGGAAGGGTGAATACGCAGTATTTT.

The chain joins TRBV5-5 to TRBJ1-2; no firm D call. Per the germline V gene, CDR1 is SGHKS and CDR2 is YYEKEE (reference sequence). V shed 0 bases and J shed 8 bases, with 8 bases lying between them. The CDR3 has 12 residues. In DNA form, the CDR3 reads TGTGCCAGCAGCTTGGCCCATCTAGGCTACACCTTC. Translation: CASSLAHLGYTF.

The chain is built from TRBV5-4 and TRBJ2-7; 7 nucleotides agree with TRBD1. V shed 5 bases, J shed 3 bases, and the junction held 11 bases outside the gene matches. Looked up from germline, CDR1 is SGHNT and CDR2 is YYREEE (reference sequence). The length of the CDR3 is 15 residues. The CDR3: CASSNTGVRVYEQYF. The CDR3 DNA reads as TGTGCCAGCAGTAACACAGGGGTAAGAGTCTACGAGCAGTACTTC.

This chain links TRBV7-9 with TRBJ1-3, with D perhaps matching TRBD1 (5 bases). The length of the CDR3 is 15 residues. V lost 7 bases, J lost 2 bases, and 15 bases lay in between. Per germline, CDR1 SEHNR and CDR2 FQNEAQ (reference sequence). CDR3 in DNA: TGTGCCAGCACCAGTGGGGCCTCGACTGGAAACACCATATATTTT. It encodes CASTSGASTGNTIYF.

J is TRBJ1-1 and V is TRBV5-1; D gene ambiguous. This CDR3 region has 16 residues. Trimming stripped 0 bases from V and 7 bases from J, with 19 bases between. CDR1 SGHRS and CDR2 YFSETQ come from the germline V gene. CDR3 in DNA: TGCGCCAGCAGCTTGGCCGGGTGGACCCTGAATAGTGAAGCTTTCTTT. Translated: CASSLAGWTLNSEAFF.